Following are 12 T cell receptor beta chains from one sample sequenced in a study of T cell changes during pregnancy in multiple sclerosis. TCRdb's copy holds only in-frame clones and misses some; the assay was immunoSEQ multiplex PCR. The data contain around 88,000 clones, approximately 92% of them seen just once; the ten biggest clones take up 2% to 3%. Specimen: peripheral blood, collected in the first trimester of pregnancy. These receptors were obtained from a female donor with multiple sclerosis, enrolled in a pregnancy study.

V and J are TRBV14 and TRBJ2-7, with 11 nucleotides matching TRBD2. The CDR3 extends over 15 amino acids. Germline CDR1 is SGHDN and CDR2 is FVKESK. The V gene end was trimmed by 3 bases and the J gene end by 3 bases; junction bases not matched to a gene: 4. CDR3 in amino acids: CASSHLSGGDYEQYF. The CDR3 DNA reads TGTGCCAGCAGCCACCTTAGCGGGGGGGACTACGAGCAGTACTTC.

The V gene is TRBV5-6, the J gene TRBJ1-2; 8 nucleotides align to TRBD1. In germline, CDR1 is SGHDT, CDR2 YYEEEE. The CDR3 loop spans 13 amino acids. The V gene end was trimmed by 4 bases and the J gene end by 4 bases; junction bases not matched to a gene: 3. The CDR3 bases are TGTGCCAGCAGCCCAGACAGGGGCTATGGCTACACCTTC. It encodes CASSPDRGYGYTF.

This chain uses TRBV5-1 with TRBJ2-7, with 9 bases fitting TRBD2. The junction had 4 bases not matched to a gene; V was cut back by 4 bases and J by 2 bases. The CDR3 loop spans 14 amino acids. The V gene's germline CDR1 is SGHRS and CDR2 YFSETQ. The CDR3 loop reads CASSRSGGTYEQYF. In DNA, the CDR3 is TGCGCCAGCAGCCGTAGCGGGGGAACCTACGAGCAGTACTTC.

The rearrangement uses TRBV19 and TRBJ2-7, with 7 bases lining up with TRBD2. CDR3 length: 14 residues. The germline V gene encodes CDR1 LNHDA and CDR2 SQIVND (reference sequence). Unmatched junction bases numbered 7, after V lost 6 bases and J lost 2 bases. This CDR3 is CASSLVGGTYEQYF. The CDR3 DNA follows: TGTGCCAGTAGCCTTGTCGGGGGGACCTACGAGCAGTACTTC.

V gene TRBV9 combines with J gene TRBJ1-2, with 7 bases matching TRBD1. J gave up 5 bases and V 3 bases, and 13 bases lay outside the gene matches. Germline assignment: CDR1 SGDLS and CDR2 YYNGEE. This CDR3 region has 16 residues. Here the CDR3 DNA reads TGTGCCAGCAGCGGAAGGACTTCAGGGGGAGGTTATGGCTACACCTTC. Protein sequence: CASSGRTSGGGYGYTF.

The chain couples TRBV28 to TRBJ1-1; D uncertain. Trimming cost V 3 bases and J 5 bases, with 13 bases left between them. CDR1 and CDR2 from the germline V gene are MDHEN and SYDVKM. The CDR3 runs 14 residues. The CDR3 reads CASSLPVGETEAFF. DNA for the CDR3: TGTGCCAGCAGTTTGCCCGTCGGTGAGACTGAAGCTTTCTTT.

This chain connects TRBV7-8 to TRBJ2-1, with TRBD2 as a possible D gene (5 bases). The CDR3 loop spans 14 amino acids. Germline CDR1 reads SGHVS; CDR2 reads FQNEAQ. With 1 base removed from V and 1 base from J, the gap between germline ends came to 5 bases. The CDR3 reads CASSLGGSYNEQFF. Here the CDR3 DNA reads TGTGCCAGCAGCTTAGGAGGGTCCTACAATGAGCAGTTCTTC.

The chain recombines TRBV5-4 with TRBJ2-7; D is perhaps TRBD1 (6 bases). CDR1 SGHNT and CDR2 YYREEE come from the germline V gene (reference sequence). This CDR3 has 15 amino acids. Trimming took 4 bases from V and 0 from J, leaving 14 bases between them. The CDR3 is CASSRDIESSYEQYF. The CDR3 DNA reads as TGTGCCAGCAGCCGGGACATTGAAAGCTCCTACGAGCAGTACTTC.

The chain has TRBV6-5 and TRBJ2-1; 11 bases agree with TRBD2. The CDR3 has 15 residues. Losses at the gene ends were 6 bases for V and 9 bases for J; bases not matched to a gene: 10. CDR1 and CDR2 (germline): MNHEY, SVGAGI. This CDR3 is CASSYLAGGGGEQFF. The CDR3 nucleotides read TGTGCCAGCAGCTATCTAGCGGGAGGAGGGGGTGAGCAGTTCTTC.

The chain recombines TRBV18 with TRBJ2-2; 9 bases are shared with TRBD1. Germline V lookup: CDR1 KGHSH, CDR2 LQKENI. The ends lost 6 bases at V and 4 bases at J; junction bases unmatched: 12. This CDR3 is 17 amino acids long. CDR3 DNA: TGTGCCAGCTCCGGAATCGAGGGACAGGGAGGCACCGGGGAGCTGTTTTTT. Translation gives CASSGIEGQGGTGELFF.

The chain employs TRBV6-5 and TRBJ1-1, with D possibly matching TRBD1 (6 bases). Deletions cut 8 bases from V and 2 bases from J, with 12 bases between. Germline values: CDR1 MNHEY, CDR2 SVGAGI. The CDR3 spans 13 residues. The CDR3 reads CASWGGLNTEAFF. Written as DNA, the CDR3 is TGTGCCAGCTGGGGGGGCTTAAACACTGAAGCTTTCTTT.

The chain uses TRBV6-5 and TRBJ2-5; 9 nucleotides match TRBD1. V gave up 7 bases and J gave up 9 bases; unmatched junction bases: 15. The V gene's germline CDR1 is MNHEY and CDR2 SVGAGI. CDR3 length: 15 amino acids. The CDR3 DNA follows: TGTGCCAGCACCGCGGGACAGGGCCTGCTTATGGCCCAGTACTTC. It is translated as CASTAGQGLLMAQYF.